These T cell receptor beta chains were read from a single sample in a study of blood T cell repertoires in COVID-19. Some clones are missing from TCRdb's copy, which holds only in-frame ones; the method was immunoSEQ multiplex PCR. The repertoire has roughly 140,000 clones, roughly 84% of them found once; the top ten carry roughly 6.2%. Input material: PBMCs or T cells enriched from blood (not recorded which). Receptor source: a woman in her fifties or sixties who had been exposed to COVID-19. The CDR3 runs from the conserved cysteine through the conserved F or W. D genes are given only for firm matches. A clone size is listed for some rows: how often the clone was seen (once, few, many), or a class if it is expanded.

d_call clone_size j_call v_call cdr3_nt cdr3_aa
- - TRBJ1-2 TRBV19 TGTGCCAGTAGTACAGGGGCTAACTATGGCTACACCTTC CASSTGANYGYTF
- - TRBJ1-4 TRBV28 TGTGCCAGCAGTTTAACTGGTGAAAAACTGTTTTTT CASSLTGEKLFF
TRBD2 - TRBJ2-1 TRBV6-1 TGTGCCAGCAGTGAAGCGGGACTAGGGAATGAGCAGTTCTTC CASSEAGLGNEQFF
TRBD1 - TRBJ1-5 TRBV27 TGTGCCAGCAGGTCCGGGACAGGGGATCAGCCCCAGCATTTT CASRSGTGDQPQHF
- - TRBJ2-2 TRBV6-5 TGTGCCAGCAGCCCAACCGGGGTCACCGGGGAGCTGTTTTTT CASSPTGVTGELFF
TRBD1 few TRBJ1-5 TRBV28 TGTGCCAGCAGTTATTATCGAGGGGGCTCGAATCAGCCCCAGCATTTT CASSYYRGGSNQPQHF
TRBD2 - TRBJ2-1 TRBV19 TGTGCGTCGTCTGGCGGGGGAGTAAAGGTACAGTTCTTC CASSGGGVKVQFF
TRBD1 - TRBJ2-3 TRBV2 TGTGCCAGCAGTGGGGGACAGGGAACAGATACGCAGTATTTT CASSGGQGTDTQYF
- - TRBJ2-6 TRBV5-6 TGTGCCAGCAGCTTGGCTAGCTCTGGGGCCAACGTCCTGACTTTC CASSLASSGANVLTF
TRBD2 - TRBJ2-6 TRBV10-2 TGCGCCAGCGGACTAGCGGGAGGGTCCGGGGCCAACGTCCTGACTTTC CASGLAGGSGANVLTF
- - TRBJ1-4 TRBV5-6 TGTGCCAGCAGCTTGGTGGACACGGGCGAAAAACTGTTTTTT CASSLVDTGEKLFF
TRBD2 - TRBJ2-2 TRBV7-9 TGTGCCAGCAGCTTAATACCCTGGACTAGGGTATCGAACACCGGGGAGCTGTTTTTT CASSLIPWTRVSNTGELFF
TRBD2 - TRBJ2-7 TRBV6-5 TGTGCCAGCAGTTACTCCAAACTAGCGGGAGTATACGAGCAGTACTTC CASSYSKLAGVYEQYF
TRBD1 - TRBJ1-2 TRBV6-1 TGTGCCAGCAGTGAGGGGACAGGGGGCTCGGGTGGCGGCTACACCTTC CASSEGTGGSGGGYTF
- - TRBJ2-3 TRBV10-1 TGCGCCAGCAGTTATCTTAGCGGTGCTAGCACAGATACGCAGTATTTT CASSYLSGASTDTQYF
- - TRBJ2-3 TRBV19 TGTGCCAGTAGTTATGCGGAAGCAGATACGCAGTATTTT CASSYAEADTQYF
- - TRBJ1-5 TRBV7-6 TGTGCCAGCAGCTTAACCGCTCCAACTGGCAATCAGCCCCAGCATTTT CASSLTAPTGNQPQHF
TRBD2 once TRBJ2-1 TRBV19 TGTGCCAGTAGTATATTTAGCGGGAAAGACAATGAGCAGTTCTTC CASSIFSGKDNEQFF
TRBD1 - TRBJ1-2 TRBV27 TGTGCCAGCAGTCCGCCGGGACAGGGCTTATATGGCTACACCTTC CASSPPGQGLYGYTF
- - TRBJ1-1 TRBV5-4 TGTGCCTGCGGCCCAGAGGGCACTGAAGCTTTCTTT CACGPEGTEAFF
TRBD1 - TRBJ1-1 TRBV15 TGTGCCACCAGCAGACGGACAGGGAGAATCACTGAAGCTTTCTTT CATSRRTGRITEAFF
- - TRBJ2-6 TRBV9 TGTGCCAGCAGCGTAGTTCCAGGGGCTGGGGCCAACGTCCTGACTTTC CASSVVPGAGANVLTF
- - TRBJ1-6 TRBV9 TGTGCCAGCAGCGTAGGACGGACTTATTCACCCCTCCACTTT CASSVGRTYSPLHF
TRBD1 once TRBJ1-4 TRBV7-7 TGTGCTAGCAGCTCAGTTCAGGGGGACGAAAAACTGTTTTTT CASSSVQGDEKLFF
- - TRBJ1-5 TRBV18 TGTGCCAGCACAGACGGGGAGGGGTTGCGGCAGCCCCAGCATTTT CASTDGEGLRQPQHF
- once TRBJ1-5 TRBV12-3/TRBV12-4 TGTGCCAGCAGCCGGGGGGGACAGCCCCAGCATTTT CASSRGGQPQHF
- - TRBJ1-1 TRBV3-1/TRBV3-2 TGTGCCAGCAGCCCCGTCTTGGGCTTGAACACTGAAGCTTTCTTT CASSPVLGLNTEAFF
- - TRBJ2-5 TRBV3-1/TRBV3-2 TGTGCCAGCAGCCATGAACTAGCAGGGGAGACCCAGTACTTC CASSHELAGETQYF